This TCR beta chain was identified during a study of a mutant IDH1 vaccine in newly diagnosed glioma. For the study at large: Radiotherapy alone preceded vaccination by 4-6 weeks; alternatively, vaccination started with temozolomide cycles.

Only in-frame clones appear in the TCRdb table, and some are missing; sequencing was by immunoSEQ multiplex PCR. The sample consists of about 44,000 clones, around 93% of them appearing once. The sample's time point: week 23, last vaccination. The investigators gave 300 ug of mutant IDH1 20-mer peptide in each vaccine dose, together with topical imiquimod. Each astrocytoma in the donors was new, WHO grade 3 or 4, IDH1-mutant and ATRX-lost. Whole-study findings and limits: Pseudoprogression showed no apparent link to changes in top peripheral T cell clonotypes.

For this clone: Its antigen remains unknown.

This receptor was identified in a man aged 50 to 59 with glioma. This material consisted of PBMCs, taken from a glioma patient whose treatment included an IDH1 peptide vaccine.

CDR3 sequence (DNA): TGTGCCAGCCTACCAGTAGGGGAGGGATCCTACGAGCAGTACTTC. It specifies CASLPVGEGSYEQYF. V and J are TRBV2 and TRBJ2-7; 7 bases agree with TRBD2. Germline trimming cut 8 bases from V and 1 base from J; bases unmatched to any gene: 11. The CDR3 runs to 15 residues. The germline V gene has CDR1 SNHLY and CDR2 FYNNEI.